This T cell receptor beta chain was recorded in a study of identical twins. Germline assignment: CDR1 DFQATT and CDR2 SNEGSKA (reference sequence). This CDR3 comprises 15 residues. V gave up 5 bases and J gave up 2 bases; unmatched junction bases: 7. Addition of a universal primer site occurred through template switching, and cDNA carried unique molecular identifiers. TCRdb reprocessed the 5' RACE reads via MiXCR and lists one record per CDR3 protein. The data show under 300,000 distinct CDR3 sequences, around 15% seen once. Material for sequencing was memory (CD45RO+) T cells sorted from blood. The V call is TRBV20-1, the J call TRBJ2-3; 10 bases agree with TRBD1. This clonotype was sampled from a woman younger than 30 in good health. DNA for the CDR3: TGCAGTGCTGGGGGGACAGGGGTGAACACAGATACGCAGTATTTT. Its translation is CSAGGTGVNTDTQYF.